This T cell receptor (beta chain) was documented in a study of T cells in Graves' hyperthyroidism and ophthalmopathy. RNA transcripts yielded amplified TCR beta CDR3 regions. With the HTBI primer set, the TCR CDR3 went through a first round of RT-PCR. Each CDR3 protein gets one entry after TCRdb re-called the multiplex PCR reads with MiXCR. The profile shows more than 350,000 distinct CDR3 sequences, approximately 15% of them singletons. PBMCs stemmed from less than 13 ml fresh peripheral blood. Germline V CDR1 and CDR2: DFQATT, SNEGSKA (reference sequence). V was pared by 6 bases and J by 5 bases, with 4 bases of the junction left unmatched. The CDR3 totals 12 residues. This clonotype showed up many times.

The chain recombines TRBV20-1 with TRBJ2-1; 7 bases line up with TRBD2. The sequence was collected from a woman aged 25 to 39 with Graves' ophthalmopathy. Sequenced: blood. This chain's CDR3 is CSAGLGDNEQFF. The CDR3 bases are TGCAGTGCCGGACTAGGGGACAATGAGCAGTTCTTC.